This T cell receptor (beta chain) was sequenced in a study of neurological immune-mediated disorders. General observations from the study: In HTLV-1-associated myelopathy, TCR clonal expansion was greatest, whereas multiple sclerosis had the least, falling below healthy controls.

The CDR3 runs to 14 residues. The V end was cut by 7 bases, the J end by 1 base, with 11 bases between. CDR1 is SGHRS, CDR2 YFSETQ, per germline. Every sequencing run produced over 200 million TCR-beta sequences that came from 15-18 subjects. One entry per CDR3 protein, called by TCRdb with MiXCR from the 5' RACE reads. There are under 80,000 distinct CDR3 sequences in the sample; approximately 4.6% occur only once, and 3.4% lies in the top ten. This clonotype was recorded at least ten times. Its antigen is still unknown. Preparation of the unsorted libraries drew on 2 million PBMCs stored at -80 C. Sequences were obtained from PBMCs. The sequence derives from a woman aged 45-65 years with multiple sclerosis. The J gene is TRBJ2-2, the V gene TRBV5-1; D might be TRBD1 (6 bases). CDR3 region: CASELQGNTGELFF. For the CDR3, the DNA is TGCGCCAGCGAATTACAGGGGAACACCGGGGAGCTGTTTTTT.